This TCR beta chain originates from a study of Ad26.COV2.S vaccination and SARS-CoV-2 variants. On the study more broadly: Into the muscle, Ad26.COV2.S was dosed once or twice, 56 days apart.

J was trimmed by 1 base and V by 5 bases; bases with no gene match: 7. The germline gives CDR1 SEHNR, CDR2 FQNEAQ (reference sequence). CDR3 length: 16 amino acids. Findings and limits, study-wide: Those who received vaccine or placebo ended up with similar non-spike TCR breadth. Quantification of TCR breadth and depth may have yielded underestimates of total T cell responses. Vaccinees reportedly had broad spike-specific CD8+ and CD4+ T cell responses.

Turning to this clone: The target antigen is unknown.

Sample treatment: approximately 18 received Ad26.COV2.S at low or high dose, single or two shots; 5 received placebo; per-sample allocation not given. Day 63 after the first vaccine or placebo injection was the time point for sampling. The method was immunoSEQ multiplex PCR; TCRdb's version includes in-frame clones alone and lacks a portion of them. The table records approximately 400,000 clones, around 84% of them present only once. This specimen was peripheral blood, taken in a trial of Ad26.COV2.S vaccine versus placebo. The TCR was taken from a person aged 18-65 years who received the Ad26.COV2.S COVID-19 vaccine or a placebo. J is TRBJ2-3 and V is TRBV7-9, with 9 nucleotides matching TRBD2. This chain's CDR3 is CASSHRVAGGTDTQYF. For the CDR3, the DNA is TGTGCCAGCAGCCACCGGGTAGCGGGAGGCACAGATACGCAGTATTTT.